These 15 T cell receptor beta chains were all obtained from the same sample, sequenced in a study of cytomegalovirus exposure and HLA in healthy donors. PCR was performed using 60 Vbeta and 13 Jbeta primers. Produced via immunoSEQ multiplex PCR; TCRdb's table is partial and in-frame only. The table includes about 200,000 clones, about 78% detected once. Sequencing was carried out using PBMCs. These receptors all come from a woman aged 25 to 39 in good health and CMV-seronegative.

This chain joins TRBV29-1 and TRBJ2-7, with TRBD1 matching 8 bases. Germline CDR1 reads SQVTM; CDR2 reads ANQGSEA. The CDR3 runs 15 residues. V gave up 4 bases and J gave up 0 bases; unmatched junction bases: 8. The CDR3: CSVVQGAYISYEQYF. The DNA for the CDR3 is TGCAGCGTTGTTCAGGGGGCCTATATCTCCTACGAGCAGTACTTC.

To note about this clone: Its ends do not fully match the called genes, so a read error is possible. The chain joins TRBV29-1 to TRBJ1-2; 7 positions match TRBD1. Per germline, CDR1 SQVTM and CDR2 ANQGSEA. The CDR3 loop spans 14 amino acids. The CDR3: CSVSRDRDNYGYPF. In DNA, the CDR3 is TGCAGCGTTAGTAGGGACAGAGACAACTATGGCTACCCCTTC.

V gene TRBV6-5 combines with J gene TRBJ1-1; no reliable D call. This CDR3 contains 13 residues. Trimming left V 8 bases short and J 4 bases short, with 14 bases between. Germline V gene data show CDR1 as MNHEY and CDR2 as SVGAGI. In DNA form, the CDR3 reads TGTGCCAGCGCGGACCCGGCGGGCACTGAAGCTTTCTTT. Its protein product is CASADPAGTEAFF.

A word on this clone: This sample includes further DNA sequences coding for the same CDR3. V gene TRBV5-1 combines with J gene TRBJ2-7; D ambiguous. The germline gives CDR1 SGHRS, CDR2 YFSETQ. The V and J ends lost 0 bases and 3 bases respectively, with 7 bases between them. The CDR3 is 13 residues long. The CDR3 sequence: CASSLVRNYEQYF. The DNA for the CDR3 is TGCGCCAGCAGCTTGGTCAGGAACTACGAGCAGTACTTC.

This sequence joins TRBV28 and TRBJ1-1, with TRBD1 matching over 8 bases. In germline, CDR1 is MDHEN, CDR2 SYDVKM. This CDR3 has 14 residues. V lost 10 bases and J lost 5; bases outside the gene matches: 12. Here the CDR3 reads CATSPGGGRTEAFF. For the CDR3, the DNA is TGTGCCACCTCCCCAGGGGGCGGAAGGACTGAAGCTTTCTTT.

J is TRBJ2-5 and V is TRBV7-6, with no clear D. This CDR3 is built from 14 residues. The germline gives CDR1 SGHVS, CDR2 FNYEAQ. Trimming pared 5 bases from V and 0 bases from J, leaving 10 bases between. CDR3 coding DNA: TGTGCCAGCAGCATTACACCGTACCAAGAGACCCAGTACTTC. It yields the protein CASSITPYQETQYF.

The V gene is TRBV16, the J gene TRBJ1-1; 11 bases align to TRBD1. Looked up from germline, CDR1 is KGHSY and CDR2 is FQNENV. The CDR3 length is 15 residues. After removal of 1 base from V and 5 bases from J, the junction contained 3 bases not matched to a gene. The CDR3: CASSQLGTGGTEAFF. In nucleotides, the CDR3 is TGTGCCAGCAGCCAATTGGGGACAGGGGGGACTGAAGCTTTCTTT.

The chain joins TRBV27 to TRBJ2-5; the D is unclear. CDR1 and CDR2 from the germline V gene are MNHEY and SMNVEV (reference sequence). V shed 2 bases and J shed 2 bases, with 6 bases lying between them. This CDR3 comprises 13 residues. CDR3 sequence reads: CASSLSRQETQYF. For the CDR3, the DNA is TGTGCCAGCAGTTTAAGCAGGCAAGAGACCCAGTACTTC.

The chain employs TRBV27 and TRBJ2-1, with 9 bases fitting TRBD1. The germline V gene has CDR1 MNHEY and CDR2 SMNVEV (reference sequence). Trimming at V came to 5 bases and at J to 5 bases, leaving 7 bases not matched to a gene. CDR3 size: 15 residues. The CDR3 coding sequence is TGTGCCAGCAGTCTCGGGACAGGGCGGGACAATGAGCAGTTCTTC. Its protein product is CASSLGTGRDNEQFF.

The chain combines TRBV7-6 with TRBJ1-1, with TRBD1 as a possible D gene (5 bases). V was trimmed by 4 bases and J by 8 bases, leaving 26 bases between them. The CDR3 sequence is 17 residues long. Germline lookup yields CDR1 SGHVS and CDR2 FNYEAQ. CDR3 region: CASSSLGARGGKGEAFF. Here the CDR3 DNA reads TGTGCCAGCAGCTCATTAGGAGCCCGGGGGGGGAAGGGCGAAGCTTTCTTT.

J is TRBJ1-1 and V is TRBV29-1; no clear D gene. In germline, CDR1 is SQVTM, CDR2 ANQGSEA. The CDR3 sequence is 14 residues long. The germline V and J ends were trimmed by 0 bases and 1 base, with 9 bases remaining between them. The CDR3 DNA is TGCAGCGTTGAAGATCCCGGGAGGAACACTGAAGCTTTCTTT. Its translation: CSVEDPGRNTEAFF.

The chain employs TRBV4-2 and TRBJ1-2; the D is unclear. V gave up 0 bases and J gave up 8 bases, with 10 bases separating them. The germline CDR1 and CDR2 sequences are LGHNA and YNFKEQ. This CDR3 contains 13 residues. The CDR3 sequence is CASSQEGVWGYTF. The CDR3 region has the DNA TGTGCCAGCAGCCAAGAGGGAGTGTGGGGCTACACCTTC.

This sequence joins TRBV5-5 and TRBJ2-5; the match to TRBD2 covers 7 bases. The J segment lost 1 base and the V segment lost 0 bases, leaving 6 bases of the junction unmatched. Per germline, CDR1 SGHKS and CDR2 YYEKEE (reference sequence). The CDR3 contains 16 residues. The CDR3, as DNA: TGTGCCAGCAGCTTGGCCGCCGGGACTATCCAAGAGACCCAGTACTTC. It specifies CASSLAAGTIQETQYF.

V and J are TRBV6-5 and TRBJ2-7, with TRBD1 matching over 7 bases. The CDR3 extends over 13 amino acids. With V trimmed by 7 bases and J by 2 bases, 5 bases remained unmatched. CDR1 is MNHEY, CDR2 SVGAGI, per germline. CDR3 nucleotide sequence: TGTGCCAGCAAGGCCGGGACAGCCTACGAGCAGTACTTC. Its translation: CASKAGTAYEQYF.

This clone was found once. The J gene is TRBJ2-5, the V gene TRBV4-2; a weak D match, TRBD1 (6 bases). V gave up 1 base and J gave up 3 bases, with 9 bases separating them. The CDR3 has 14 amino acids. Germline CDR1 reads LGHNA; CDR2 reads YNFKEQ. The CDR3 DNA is TGTGCCAGCAGCCAAGGTCAGGGGAAAGAGACCCAGTACTTC. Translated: CASSQGQGKETQYF.